A selection of T cell receptor beta chains follows, all from one sample in a study of blood T cell repertoires in COVID-19. Data came from immunoSEQ multiplex PCR; TCRdb stores just in-frame clones and leaves some out. The sample has 200,000 to 250,000 clones; 80% to 90% are singletons. Sequenced input: peripheral blood. The receptors stem from a man aged 30-40 years with COVID-19, enrolled during active disease. Each CDR3 is given with its conserved first and last residue. Each record gives: clone size, J gene, D gene, V gene, CDR3 protein, CDR3 DNA. D genes are given only for firm matches. Rows may omit the clone size; those that give it use once, few, many or a size class.

>NA|TRBJ2-2|NA|TRBV10-3
CAISATGSPNTGELFF
TGTGCCATCAGTGCGACGGGATCACCGAACACCGGGGAGCTGTTTTTT
>NA|TRBJ2-5|TRBD2|TRBV11-2
CASRRGLAGSGETQYF
TGTGCCAGCAGACGCGGACTAGCGGGGTCGGGGGAGACCCAGTACTTC
>NA|TRBJ1-2|NA|TRBV27
CASSAREALYGYTF
TGTGCCAGCAGTGCCCGGGAGGCTCTTTATGGCTACACCTTC
>NA|TRBJ1-5|NA|TRBV6-5
CASSYSRERNQPQHF
TGTGCCAGCAGTTACTCGAGGGAGCGCAATCAGCCCCAGCATTTT
>NA|TRBJ2-2|TRBD2|TRBV7-3
CASSLTALAGEDTGELFF
TGTGCCAGCAGCTTAACGGCTCTAGCGGGAGAGGACACCGGGGAGCTGTTTTTT
>NA|TRBJ2-1|TRBD2|TRBV14
CASSFRSGEVYNEQFF
TGTGCCAGCAGCTTTCGTAGCGGGGAGGTCTACAATGAGCAGTTCTTC
>NA|TRBJ1-1|TRBD1|TRBV6-5
CASSYVAGGTEAFF
TGTGCCAGCAGTTACGTAGCAGGGGGAACTGAAGCTTTCTTT
>NA|TRBJ2-3|NA|TRBV24-1
CATSGGGRTDTQYF
TGTGCCACCAGTGGTGGAGGAAGGACAGATACGCAGTATTTT
>NA|TRBJ1-6|NA|TRBV6-5
CASRTTNSPLHF
TGTGCCAGCAGGACTACAAATTCACCCCTCCACTTT
>NA|TRBJ2-1|NA|TRBV19
CASSRDTYNEQFF
TGTGCCAGTAGTCGGGACACTTACAATGAGCAGTTCTTC
>NA|TRBJ1-2|TRBD1|TRBV4-2
CASSQEDRGRSGYTF
TGTGCCAGCAGCCAAGAGGACAGGGGGCGGTCTGGCTACACCTTC
>NA|TRBJ2-7|TRBD1|TRBV19
CASSAGTGARYEQYF
TGTGCCAGTAGTGCCGGGACAGGGGCAAGGTACGAGCAGTACTTC
>NA|TRBJ2-7|TRBD1|TRBV28
CASSTWTGGSYEQYF
TGTGCCAGCAGTACCTGGACAGGAGGATCCTACGAGCAGTACTTC
>NA|TRBJ1-1|NA|TRBV18
CASSPVTALNTEAFF
TGTGCCAGCTCACCCGTGACAGCCCTAAACACTGAAGCTTTCTTT
>NA|TRBJ1-5|NA|TRBV7-9
CASSGGQGEQPQHF
TGTGCCAGCAGCGGAGGGCAGGGTGAGCAGCCCCAGCATTTT
>NA|TRBJ1-3|NA|TRBV5-6
CASSSPTPRYSGNTIYF
TGTGCCAGCAGCAGTCCAACCCCTCGGTACTCTGGAAACACCATATATTTT
>NA|TRBJ2-2|NA|TRBV12-3/TRBV12-4
CASSTNTGELFF
TGTGCCAGCAGCACGAACACCGGGGAGCTGTTTTTT
>NA|TRBJ2-1|NA|TRBV7-2
CASSIQSSSYNEQFF
TGTGCCAGCAGCATACAGAGTAGCTCCTACAATGAGCAGTTCTTC
>few|TRBJ2-6|TRBD1|TRBV4-1
CASSQEPQGALGSGANVLTF
TGCGCCAGCAGCCAAGAACCACAGGGGGCGCTGGGCTCTGGGGCCAACGTCCTGACTTTC
>once|TRBJ2-2|NA|TRBV19
CASSPQQVTGELFF
TGTGCCAGTAGTCCCCAACAGGTCACCGGGGAGCTGTTTTTT
>NA|TRBJ1-2|TRBD1|TRBV5-1
CASRDIGQETPLNYGYTF
TGCGCCAGCCGAGACATAGGACAGGAGACTCCACTTAACTATGGCTACACCTTC
>NA|TRBJ2-1|TRBD1|TRBV28
CASRPSAGTGGYSDEQFF
TGTGCCAGCAGGCCTTCGGCCGGGACAGGGGGATATAGTGATGAGCAGTTCTTC
>NA|TRBJ2-7|NA|TRBV12-3/TRBV12-4
CASSLRGSGEQYF
TGTGCCAGCAGTTTACGGGGTTCAGGCGAGCAGTACTTC
>NA|TRBJ2-7|NA|TRBV27
CASSFGDEQYF
TGTGCCAGCAGTTTCGGAGACGAGCAGTACTTC
>NA|TRBJ2-1|TRBD1|TRBV25-1
CASGGRTRTGDLRSEQFF
TGTGCCAGCGGTGGACGGACCCGGACAGGGGACCTACGTAGTGAGCAGTTCTTC
>NA|TRBJ1-3|NA|TRBV9
CASSVAESSGNTIYF
TGTGCCAGCAGCGTAGCGGAGAGCTCTGGAAACACCATATATTTT
>NA|TRBJ1-1|NA|TRBV9
CASSVVGTTNTEAFF
TGTGCCAGCAGCGTAGTGGGGACAACGAACACTGAAGCTTTCTTT
>NA|TRBJ2-7|NA|TRBV25-1
CASSAHLGSEQYF
TGTGCCAGCAGTGCCCATTTGGGGAGCGAGCAGTACTTC